This entry lists 21 T cell receptor beta chains sequenced from one sample in a study of response to subunit inactivated influenza vaccine. TCRdb passed the RT-PCR reads through MiXCR, listing each CDR3 protein once. Here the sample spans more than 500,000 distinct CDR3 sequences, approximately 11% being singletons. The data were also submitted as part of a second study, on T cells expressing NK-cell markers. From that paper: UMI-tagged 5'RACE template switching yielded the TCR beta cDNA.

The input for sequencing was PBMCs from blood, taken on the day of vaccination. These receptors all stem from a man aged 45-65 years who received an inactivated influenza vaccine.

This clonotype was found a few times. The V gene is TRBV7-9, the J gene TRBJ2-3; TRBD1 matches at 7 bases. This CDR3 has 15 amino acids. Germline CDR1 is SEHNR and CDR2 is FQNEAQ (reference sequence). Losses at the gene ends were 3 bases for V and 2 bases for J; bases not matched to a gene: 5. The CDR3 reads CASSFRQGYTDTQYF. Written as DNA, the CDR3 is TGTGCCAGCAGCTTCCGACAGGGTTACACAGATACGCAGTATTTT.

A few counts support this clonotype. This chain joins TRBV6-2 or TRBV6-3 and TRBJ2-1; D gene unclear. Trimming pared 0 bases from V and 0 bases from J, leaving 9 bases between. Germline lookup yields CDR1 MNHEY and CDR2 SVGEGT. This CDR3 has 16 amino acids. DNA for the CDR3: TGTGCCAGCAGTTACTCGAGCCTTTACTCCTACAATGAGCAGTTCTTC. Its protein product is CASSYSSLYSYNEQFF.

CDR3 in amino acids: CASSLDSANQPQHF. CDR3 nucleotide sequence: TGTGCCAGCAGCTTGGACAGCGCCAATCAGCCCCAGCATTTT. The V call is TRBV5-5, the J call TRBJ1-5; D remains ambiguous. CDR3 length equals 14 residues. The V gene lost 0 bases and the J gene lost 3 bases, with 7 bases spanning the gap. Per germline, CDR1 SGHKS and CDR2 YYEKEE (reference sequence). Variable domain in full (rest from reference TRBV5-5 and TRBJ1-5): DAGVTQSPTHLIKTRGQQVTLRCSPISGHKSVSWYQQVLGQGPQFIFQYYEKEERGRGNFPDRFSARQFPNYSSELNVNALLLGDSALYLCASSLDSANQPQHFGDGTRLSIL.

This clonotype was seen more than once but under ten times. V usage is TRBV28 and J usage is TRBJ2-1; 7 nucleotides line up with TRBD2. CDR3 size: 14 residues. Germline V gene data show CDR1 as MDHEN and CDR2 as SYDVKM. Trimming took 7 bases from V and 0 from J; bases not matched to a gene: 3. CDR3 nucleotides: TGTGCCAGCACCATAGCGGGCTCCTACAATGAGCAGTTCTTC. Amino acids: CASTIAGSYNEQFF.

The chain combines TRBV5-1 with TRBJ1-1, with D unclear. Germline V lookup: CDR1 SGHRS, CDR2 YFSETQ. Trimming pared 3 bases from V and 4 bases from J, leaving 13 bases between. This CDR3 has 14 residues. The CDR3 reads CASSSPSPSTEAFF. The CDR3 DNA reads TGCGCCAGCAGCTCGCCTAGTCCAAGCACTGAAGCTTTCTTT. Full variable domain (missing parts from reference TRBV5-1 and TRBJ1-1): KAGVTQTPRYLIKTRGQQVTLSCSPISGHRSVSWYQQTPGQGLQFLFEYFSETQRNKGNFPGRFSGRQFSNSRSEMNVSTLELGDSALYLCASSSPSPSTEAFFGQGTRLTVV.

This clonotype turned up a few times. V is TRBV4-3 and J is TRBJ2-3; either TRBD1 or TRBD2 may supply D (5 bases each). Looked up from germline, CDR1 is LGHNA and CDR2 is YSLEER. Trimming pared 2 bases from V and 0 bases from J, leaving 9 bases between. CDR3 size: 15 residues. In DNA form, the CDR3 reads TGCGCCAGCAGCCAAAGAGGGACCAGCACAGATACGCAGTATTTT. Protein sequence: CASSQRGTSTDTQYF.

The chain has TRBV28 and TRBJ2-6; 9 bases align to TRBD2. This CDR3 region has 16 residues. Germline CDR1 MDHEN, CDR2 SYDVKM. Unmatched junction bases numbered 2, after V lost 3 bases and J lost 2 bases. The CDR3 sequence: CASSLVAGAGANVLTF. As DNA, the CDR3 is TGTGCCAGCAGTTTGGTAGCGGGGGCTGGGGCCAACGTCCTGACTTTC.

This chain joins TRBV5-5 and TRBJ2-2, with 10 bases fitting TRBD2. The J segment lost 6 bases and the V segment lost 0 bases, leaving 5 bases of the junction unmatched. The CDR3 loop spans 16 amino acids. The germline V gene encodes CDR1 SGHKS and CDR2 YYEKEE (reference sequence). Here the CDR3 reads CASSLAPSGSSGELFF. The CDR3, as DNA: TGTGCCAGCAGCTTGGCCCCTAGCGGGAGCTCCGGGGAGCTGTTTTTT. Full variable domain (rest looked up from reference TRBV5-5 and TRBJ2-2): DAGVTQSPTHLIKTRGQQVTLRCSPISGHKSVSWYQQVLGQGPQFIFQYYEKEERGRGNFPDRFSARQFPNYSSELNVNALLLGDSALYLCASSLAPSGSSGELFFGEGSRLTVL.

This clonotype has a handful of counts. This rearrangement joins TRBV6-1 to TRBJ2-1; no clear D. CDR1 and CDR2 from the germline V gene are MNHNS and SASEGT. The CDR3 consists of 13 residues. The germline V and J ends were trimmed by 6 bases and 10 bases, with 16 bases remaining between them. The CDR3 DNA reads TGTGCCAGCAGCCGTTTAGGTGGTAGCGAGCAGTTCTTC. This gives the protein CASSRLGGSEQFF.

The V and J genes are TRBV7-9 and TRBJ1-4; the D is unclear. In germline, CDR1 is SEHNR, CDR2 FQNEAQ (reference sequence). V gave up 5 bases and J gave up 2 bases, with 12 bases separating them. The CDR3 is made up of 15 amino acids. The CDR3 region has the DNA TGTGCCAGCAGCCCTAAGACGGGTACTAATGAAAAACTGTTTTTT. Translation: CASSPKTGTNEKLFF.

For this clonotype: A much larger clone differs from this one at a single base, so this may be a read error. This chain joins TRBV27 and TRBJ2-1; no reliable D call. This CDR3 comprises 12 residues. CDR1 and CDR2 from the germline V gene are MNHEY and SMNVEV (reference sequence). The CDR3 DNA reads TGTTCCAGCAGAGAAGGGTACAATGAGCAGTTCTTC. Its translation is CSSREGYNEQFF.

This clonotype has a handful of counts. This chain joins TRBV12-3 or TRBV12-4 and TRBJ2-4; D gene unclear. Trimming removed 6 bases from V and 0 bases from J, with 6 bases in between. The CDR3 is 13 residues long. In DNA, the CDR3 is TGTGCCAGCAGGATCTTAGCCAAAAACATTCAGTACTTC. Its protein is CASRILAKNIQYF.

This clonotype appeared many times. For the CDR3, the DNA is TGTGCCAGCAGGACGACAGGGGGTGGCTATGGCTACACCTTC. Protein: CASRTTGGGYGYTF. The chain has TRBV28 and TRBJ1-2, with TRBD1 matching 9 bases. V trimming: 6 bases; J trimming: 4 bases; junction bases outside the gene matches: 6. This CDR3 region has 14 residues. From germline, CDR1 is MDHEN and CDR2 SYDVKM.

The chain recombines TRBV9 with TRBJ2-3; no firm D call. The CDR3 loop spans 14 amino acids. CDR1 SGDLS and CDR2 YYNGEE come from the germline V gene. With 1 base removed from V and 2 bases from J, the gap between germline ends came to 8 bases. The CDR3 is CASSVQETTDTQYF. CDR3 nucleotide sequence: TGTGCCAGCAGCGTACAGGAAACCACAGATACGCAGTATTTT. The full variable domain, its missing parts supplied by reference TRBV9 and TRBJ2-3, is DSGVTQTPKHLITATGQRVTLRCSPRSGDLSVYWYQQSLDQGLQFLIQYYNGEERAKGNILERFSAQQFPDLHSELNLSSLELGDSALYFCASSVQETTDTQYFGPGTRLTVL.

The CDR3 DNA is TGTGCCAGCAGCTTAGACAGCTCTCAGATTCAGTACTTC. This sequence encodes CASSLDSSQIQYF. This sequence joins TRBV7-9 and TRBJ2-4; D is undetermined. Germline loops: CDR1 SEHNR, CDR2 FQNEAQ (reference sequence). The CDR3 has 13 residues. The V and J ends lost 1 base and 10 bases respectively, with 11 bases between them. Variable domain in full (rest from reference TRBV7-9 and TRBJ2-4): DTGVSQNPRHKITKRGQNVTFRCDPISEHNRLYWYRQTLGQGPEFLTYFQNEAQLEKSRLLSDRFSAERPKGSFSTLEIQRTEQGDSAMYLCASSLDSSQIQYFGAGTRLSVL.

The V and J genes are TRBV4-2 and TRBJ2-7; 8 positions agree with TRBD1. Germline V gives CDR1 LGHNA, CDR2 YNFKEQ. The CDR3 loop spans 14 amino acids. The V gene end was trimmed by 1 base and the J gene end by 5 bases; junction bases not matched to a gene: 4. The CDR3 DNA is TGTGCCAGCAGCCAAGGGACAGGGCTCAACGAGCAGTACTTC. Its protein is CASSQGTGLNEQYF.

The V and J genes are TRBV12-3 or TRBV12-4 and TRBJ2-5, with D perhaps TRBD1 or TRBD2 (7 bases each). Trimming cost V 7 bases and J 5 bases, with 17 bases left between them. The CDR3 spans 14 residues. CDR3 amino acids: CASTLGGGRETQYF. DNA for the CDR3: TGTGCCAGCACCCTGGGAGGGGGCCGGGAGACCCAGTACTTC.

This clonotype has ten or more counts. The CDR3 sequence: CASSLWSGGYEQYF. CDR3 DNA: TGTGCCAGCAGTTTATGGAGCGGGGGTTACGAGCAGTACTTC. The rearrangement joins TRBV27 to TRBJ2-7, with TRBD2 matching 8 bases. The CDR3 is made up of 14 amino acids. After removal of 1 base from V and 4 bases from J, the junction contained 3 bases not matched to a gene. Germline loops: CDR1 MNHEY, CDR2 SMNVEV (reference sequence).

V usage is TRBV9 and J usage is TRBJ2-1; 12 bases agree with TRBD2. The CDR3 is 18 amino acids. V was pared by 4 bases and J by 1 base, with 9 bases of the junction left unmatched. The germline V gene encodes CDR1 SGDLS and CDR2 YYNGEE. The DNA for the CDR3 is TGTGCCAGCAGCCTTGGGCTAGCGGGGGGGCGGTCCTACAATGAGCAGTTCTTC. This gives the protein CASSLGLAGGRSYNEQFF.

With respect to this clonotype: In this CDR3 the conserved last residue, phenylalanine or tryptophan, is missing, so a read error is likely. The J gene is TRBJ2-7, the V gene TRBV20-1; 12 bases map to TRBD2. From germline, CDR1 is DFQATT and CDR2 SNEGSKA (reference sequence). Trimming at V came to 0 bases and at J to 7 bases, leaving 10 bases not matched to a gene. There are 16 residues in the CDR3. The CDR3 DNA reads as TGCAGTGCTAGAGAATGGCCGGGACTAGCGGGTCATGAGCAGTACCTC. Translating gives CSAREWPGLAGHEQYL.

In its sample, this clonotype was seen many times. The chain couples TRBV27 to TRBJ2-1, with D possibly being TRBD2 (6 bases). V lost 2 bases to trimming and J lost 0 bases, with 11 bases between them. Germline CDR1 reads MNHEY; CDR2 reads SMNVEV (reference sequence). The CDR3 spans 16 residues. DNA for the CDR3: TGTGCCAGCAGTTTAGCGGGACCTGGCTCCTACAATGAGCAGTTCTTC. Translation gives CASSLAGPGSYNEQFF.